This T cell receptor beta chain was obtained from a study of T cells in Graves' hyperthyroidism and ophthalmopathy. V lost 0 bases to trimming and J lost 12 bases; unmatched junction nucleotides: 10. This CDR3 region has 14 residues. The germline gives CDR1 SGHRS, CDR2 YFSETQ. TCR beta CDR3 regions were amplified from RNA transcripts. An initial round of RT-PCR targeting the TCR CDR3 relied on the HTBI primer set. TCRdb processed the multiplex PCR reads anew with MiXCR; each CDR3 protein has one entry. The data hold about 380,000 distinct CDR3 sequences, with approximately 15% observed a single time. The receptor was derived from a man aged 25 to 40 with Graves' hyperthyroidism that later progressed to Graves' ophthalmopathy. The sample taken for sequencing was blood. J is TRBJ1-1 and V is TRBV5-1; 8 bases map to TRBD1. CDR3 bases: TGCGCCAGCAGCTTGGTGGGGGACAGGAAGGGAACTTTCTTT. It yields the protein CASSLVGDRKGTFF.